The 18 T cell receptor beta chains presented below share a single source sample, sequenced in a study of cytomegalovirus exposure and HLA in healthy donors (dated by TCRdb to 2015 to 2018). Libraries were constructed by the immunoSEQ multiplex PCR assay. For the multiplex PCR, a mixture combining 60 forward primers for TCR Vbeta segments and 13 reverse primers for TCR Jbeta segments was used. TCRdb stores this immuneACCESS table with in-frame sequences only. Part of the clones is absent; in the studies checked, under half of the shortfall reflects unresolved V genes, and no reason is known for the rest. The sample yields more than 100,000 clones; more than 60% were counted once. Together, the top ten hold around 4.1% of the sample. The sequenced sample was PBMCs. The receptors were gathered from a middle-aged woman in good health and CMV-seronegative.

The chain is built from TRBV6-1 and TRBJ2-7; 7 bases line up with TRBD1. Trimming took 4 bases from V and 6 from J; bases not matched to a gene: 9. CDR3 length: 14 amino acids. Germline V gene data show CDR1 as MNHNS and CDR2 as SASEGT. CDR3 loop: CASSAGTELGEQYF. The CDR3 DNA is TGTGCCAGCAGTGCCGGGACAGAGTTGGGCGAGCAGTACTTC.

The CDR3 DNA sequence: TGTGCCTGGGGGGGACTAGCGGGCCGGCGAAATGAGCAGTTCTTC. Its translation: CAWGGLAGRRNEQFF. V usage is TRBV30 and J usage is TRBJ2-1; 12 nucleotides align to TRBD2. The germline CDR1 and CDR2 sequences are GTSNPN and SVGIG (reference sequence). This CDR3 has 15 residues. V lost 5 bases to trimming and J lost 7 bases; unmatched junction nucleotides: 9. The full variable domain, rest sourced from reference TRBV30 and TRBJ2-1, is SQTIHQWPATLVQPVGSPLSLECTVEGTSNPNLYWYRQAAGRGLQLLFYSVGIGQISSEVPQNLSASRPQDRQFILSSKKLLLSDSGFYLCAWGGLAGRRNEQFFGPGTRLTVL.

The chain combines TRBV7-2 with TRBJ1-4, with 7 bases fitting TRBD1. Germline loops: CDR1 SGHTA, CDR2 FQGNSA. The CDR3 sequence is 15 residues long. The junction had 7 bases not matched to a gene; V was cut back by 4 bases and J by 5 bases. CDR3 protein: CASSSQGIKNEKLFF. In nucleotides, the CDR3 is TGTGCCAGCAGCTCACAGGGGATCAAAAATGAAAAACTGTTTTTT.

V is TRBV7-6 and J is TRBJ2-3; 10 nucleotides match TRBD1. The junction had 8 bases not matched to a gene; V was cut back by 7 bases and J by 1 base. The CDR3 consists of 16 residues. Germline V CDR1 and CDR2: SGHVS, FNYEAQ. The CDR3 here is CASTKGTGVGTDTQYF. CDR3 DNA sequence: TGTGCCAGCACTAAAGGGACAGGGGTTGGCACAGATACGCAGTATTTT.

The rearrangement links TRBV5-3 to TRBJ2-1; TRBD1 matches 7 bases. TRBV5-3 is sorted into the ORF group, with uncertain function. J lost 8 bases, V lost 6 bases, and 14 bases had no gene match. This CDR3 has 15 residues. The CDR3 loop is CARKSRDRASDEQFF. In DNA, the CDR3 is TGTGCCAGAAAGTCGCGCGACAGGGCTTCGGATGAGCAGTTCTTC.

The chain couples TRBV5-4 to TRBJ1-2; 7 bases line up with TRBD1. This CDR3 region has 15 residues. After removal of 1 base from V and 4 bases from J, the junction contained 7 bases not matched to a gene. CDR1 is SGHNT and CDR2 is YYREEE in the germline V gene (reference sequence). The CDR3 sequence is CASSLKQGRSYGYTF. The CDR3 DNA is TGTGCCAGCAGCTTGAAACAGGGGCGAAGCTATGGCTACACCTTC.

The V and J genes are TRBV19 and TRBJ2-3, with D perhaps TRBD2 (5 bases). CDR1 is LNHDA and CDR2 is SQIVND in the germline V gene (reference sequence). The CDR3 consists of 14 residues. V was clipped by 2 bases and J by 4 bases, with 10 bases between them. DNA for the CDR3: TGTGCCAGTAGTATACCCGGGGTGGCAGATACGCAGTATTTT. As protein: CASSIPGVADTQYF.

This clone was observed a handful of times. The chain has TRBV10-1 and TRBJ1-4; 11 bases line up with TRBD1. V lost 6 bases and J lost 11; bases outside the gene matches: 14. Germline CDR1 and CDR2: WNHNN and SYGVQD (reference sequence). This CDR3 spans 16 amino acids. The CDR3 nucleotides read TGCGCCAGCAGACCGACGGACAGGGGGCACCCTGGGAAACTGTTTTTT. Its translation is CASRPTDRGHPGKLFF.

The rearrangement joins TRBV4-3 to TRBJ2-1; 11 nucleotides line up with TRBD1. Per germline, CDR1 LGHNA and CDR2 YSLEER. The CDR3 length is 16 residues. Unmatched junction bases numbered 7, after V lost 3 bases and J lost 6 bases. CDR3: CASSHPGTGGPNEQFF. As DNA, the CDR3 is TGCGCCAGCAGCCATCCCGGGACAGGGGGTCCCAATGAGCAGTTCTTC.

The V and J genes are TRBV9 and TRBJ1-1; no clear D gene. V was trimmed by 0 bases and J by 0 bases, leaving 9 bases between them. Germline V gives CDR1 SGDLS, CDR2 YYNGEE. The CDR3 spans 15 residues. The CDR3 here is CASSVDAGMNTEAFF. The DNA of the CDR3 is TGTGCCAGCAGCGTAGATGCAGGAATGAACACTGAAGCTTTCTTT.

The V gene is TRBV27, the J gene TRBJ2-3; D remains ambiguous. V was trimmed by 4 bases and J by 4 bases, leaving 12 bases between them. Germline V CDR1 and CDR2: MNHEY, SMNVEV (reference sequence). This CDR3 is 14 amino acids long. The CDR3 is CASSSLLAADTQYF. The CDR3 DNA follows: TGTGCCAGCAGTTCCCTACTTGCCGCAGATACGCAGTATTTT.

This clone was detected only a few times. The CDR3 region is CAWSRGRVGTQYF. The CDR3 DNA sequence: TGTGCCTGGAGCCGTGGGAGGGTCGGGACCCAGTACTTC. This rearrangement joins TRBV30 to TRBJ2-5, with 7 nucleotides matching TRBD2. V trimming: 3 bases; J trimming: 7 bases; junction bases outside the gene matches: 8. Germline V gene data show CDR1 as GTSNPN and CDR2 as SVGIG (reference sequence). This CDR3 spans 13 amino acids. The full variable domain, its missing parts supplied by reference TRBV30 and TRBJ2-5, is SQTIHQWPATLVQPVGSPLSLECTVEGTSNPNLYWYRQAAGRGLQLLFYSVGIGQISSEVPQNLSASRPQDRQFILSSKKLLLSDSGFYLCAWSRGRVGTQYFGPGTRLLVL.

The rearrangement links TRBV11-2 to TRBJ2-4, with 11 bases matching TRBD2. Looked up from germline, CDR1 is SGHAT and CDR2 is FQNNGV. The CDR3 extends over 15 amino acids. With 5 bases clipped from V and 13 bases from J, the junction kept 13 bases outside the gene matches. The DNA of the CDR3 is TGTGCCAGCAGCGAGACTAGCGGGACCCTAACCCCCCAGTACTTC. This gives the protein CASSETSGTLTPQYF.

This clone was seen only a few times. The J gene is TRBJ1-2, the V gene TRBV19, with 10 bases matching TRBD1. Per the germline V gene, CDR1 is LNHDA and CDR2 is SQIVND (reference sequence). Trimming at V came to 6 bases and at J to 6 bases, leaving 4 bases not matched to a gene. The CDR3 consists of 13 residues. CDR3 amino acids: CASSNDRGHGYTF. The CDR3 bases are TGTGCCAGTAGCAATGACAGGGGGCATGGCTACACCTTC.

This clone was picked up a small number of times. DNA for the CDR3: TGTGCCAGCAGTCCACAGGGGATGACGACTAATGAAAAACTGTTTTTT. Amino acids: CASSPQGMTTNEKLFF. This chain uses TRBV11-2 with TRBJ1-4; 7 bases fit TRBD1. The CDR3 loop spans 16 amino acids. Germline V gene sequence: CDR1 SGHAT, CDR2 FQNNGV. V was clipped by 6 bases and J by 2 bases; unmatched bases: 9.

The chain carries TRBV10-1 and TRBJ2-7; D gene unclear. CDR3 length equals 20 residues. Germline CDR1 and CDR2: WNHNN and SYGVQD (reference sequence). Deletions cut 0 bases from V and 3 bases from J, with 27 bases between. CDR3 loop: CASSESIGPSVPCHNYEQYF. The CDR3 DNA reads as TGCGCCAGCAGTGAGTCGATTGGGCCATCGGTACCTTGCCACAACTACGAGCAGTACTTC.

J is TRBJ2-5 and V is TRBV18; possible D gene TRBD2, 5 bases. The V gene lost 3 bases and the J gene lost 5 bases, with 13 bases spanning the gap. CDR1 and CDR2 from the germline V gene are KGHSH and LQKENI. The CDR3 extends over 14 amino acids. CDR3 amino acids: CASSPYGKGETQYF. The CDR3 region has the DNA TGTGCCAGCTCACCTTACGGGAAGGGTGAGACCCAGTACTTC.

The V gene is TRBV19, the J gene TRBJ1-5; a possible D gene is TRBD1 (5 bases). The CDR3 consists of 15 residues. The germline CDR1 and CDR2 sequences are LNHDA and SQIVND (reference sequence). Trimming removed 7 bases from V and 3 bases from J, with 16 bases in between. The CDR3 DNA sequence: TGTGCCAGTACCCAATGGGGGACTCCCAATCAGCCCCAGCATTTT. Its protein is CASTQWGTPNQPQHF.